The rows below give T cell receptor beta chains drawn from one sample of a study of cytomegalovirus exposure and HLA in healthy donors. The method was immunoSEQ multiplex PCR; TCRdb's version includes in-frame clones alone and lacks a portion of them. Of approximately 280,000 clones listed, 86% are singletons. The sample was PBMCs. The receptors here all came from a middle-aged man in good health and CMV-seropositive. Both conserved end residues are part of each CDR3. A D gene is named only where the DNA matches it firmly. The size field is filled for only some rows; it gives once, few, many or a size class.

TGTGCCAGTAGTTTGAGCTCGGTTACCAAAAACATTCAGTACTTC | CASSLSSVTKNIQYF | TRBJ2-4 | . | . | TRBV19
TGTGCTAGTGGTTTGGTACTGGGAGGCGGGAGTGTGACCCAGTACTTC | CASGLVLGGGSVTQYF | TRBJ2-5 | . | TRBD2 | TRBV12-5
TGCGCCAGCAGCTCGCAGGGGGCAAGCTCCTACGAGCAGTACTTC | CASSSQGASSYEQYF | TRBJ2-7 | . | TRBD1 | TRBV5-1
TGTGCCAGCAGTTCCGATACAGGGGGTTCCTACAATGAGCAGTTCTTC | CASSSDTGGSYNEQFF | TRBJ2-1 | few | TRBD1 | TRBV6-5
TGTGCCACCAACCAGGAGGGGAAGTGGGATGAGCAGTTCTTC | CATNQEGKWDEQFF | TRBJ2-1 | . | . | TRBV28
TGCGCCAGCAGCCAAGGGTCGGCTAGCGGGAAGTACGAGCAGTACTTC | CASSQGSASGKYEQYF | TRBJ2-7 | few | TRBD2 | TRBV4-1
TGTGCCAGCAGACACCTTTATGGACTCTACAGCACAGATACGCAGTATTTT | CASRHLYGLYSTDTQYF | TRBJ2-3 | . | . | TRBV27
TGTGCCAGCAGCTTAGGGACAGGGGGCCACGAGCAGTACTTC | CASSLGTGGHEQYF | TRBJ2-7 | . | TRBD1 | TRBV7-9
TGTGCCAGCAGTTTGGTCAGGGGCACTGAAGCTTTCTTT | CASSLVRGTEAFF | TRBJ1-1 | . | . | TRBV28
TGTGCCAGCAGTTTTAGTGCAGCGAGCTCCTACGAGCAGTACTTC | CASSFSAASSYEQYF | TRBJ2-7 | . | . | TRBV27
TGTGCCATCAGGGGACTAGGGCAAGAGACCCAGTACTTC | CAIRGLGQETQYF | TRBJ2-5 | few | TRBD2 | TRBV10-3
TGTGCCAGCAGTTTAACAGGGGGCGCTCCTGGCTACACCTTC | CASSLTGGAPGYTF | TRBJ1-2 | . | TRBD1 | TRBV27
TGTGCCAGCAGTCCTGACAGGGGAGGAAACACCATATATTTT | CASSPDRGGNTIYF | TRBJ1-3 | . | TRBD1 | TRBV2
TGTGCCAGCAGTGTGGGACAGGGGGTTCCCTACGAGCAGTACTTC | CASSVGQGVPYEQYF | TRBJ2-7 | . | TRBD1 | TRBV5-6
TGCGCCAGCAGCCTGGACCAGGGGTATGGAAACACCATATATTTT | CASSLDQGYGNTIYF | TRBJ1-3 | . | . | TRBV5-1
TGTGCCAGCAGCTTTCAGCTAGCGGGAGGAGAGACCCAGTACTTC | CASSFQLAGGETQYF | TRBJ2-5 | once | TRBD2 | TRBV7-2
TGCGCCAGCAGCCAGGCGTGGGGGGGAGTCACAGATACGCAGTATTTT | CASSQAWGGVTDTQYF | TRBJ2-3 | few | TRBD2 | TRBV4-3
TGTGCCAGCAGTTCACATGGGACTAGCGGGAACTACTACAATGAGCAGTTCTTC | CASSSHGTSGNYYNEQFF | TRBJ2-1 | . | TRBD2 | TRBV28
TGTGCCAGTAGTATACGCGGACAGGGCTCAGATACGCAGTATTTT | CASSIRGQGSDTQYF | TRBJ2-3 | once | TRBD1 | TRBV19
TGTGCCACCCATGTGGACAGGGGAACTCGCGAGCAGTACTTC | CATHVDRGTREQYF | TRBJ2-7 | . | TRBD1 | TRBV28
TGCAGCACCAGACAGGGAGGCTATGGCTACACCTTC | CSTRQGGYGYTF | TRBJ1-2 | . | TRBD1 | TRBV29-1
TGCGCCAGCAGCCAAGCTCCGGACAGGGCGAGGGCTGAAGCTTTCTTT | CASSQAPDRARAEAFF | TRBJ1-1 | . | TRBD1 | TRBV4-1
TGTGCCAGCAGCCCTCGGGCTAGCGGGAATCAAGAGACCCAGTACTTC | CASSPRASGNQETQYF | TRBJ2-5 | . | TRBD2 | TRBV7-9
TGCGCCAGCAGCCAGGGACAGTGGACCTACGAGCAGTACTTC | CASSQGQWTYEQYF | TRBJ2-7 | . | TRBD1 | TRBV4-3
TGTGCCAGCAGTTCCACTTGGTTCGGGACCCAGTACTTC | CASSSTWFGTQYF | TRBJ2-5 | . | . | TRBV25-1
TGCAGCGAGGGCTACGAGCAGTACTTC | CSEGYEQYF | TRBJ2-7 | . | . | TRBV20-1
TGCGCCAGCAGCGCCCGGACTAGCGGGAGTCCTGGGGCCAACGTCCTGACTTTC | CASSARTSGSPGANVLTF | TRBJ2-6 | . | TRBD2 | TRBV4-1
TGTGCCAGCAGTGTGTCGGGAATCAGCTCCTACAATGAGCAGTTCTTC | CASSVSGISSYNEQFF | TRBJ2-1 | . | . | TRBV6-4
TGTGCCAGCTCACCAACAAATATGAACACTGAAGCTTTCTTT | CASSPTNMNTEAFF | TRBJ1-1 | . | . | TRBV18
TGTGCCAGCAGTTTCCCGGACAGTCGGCGCGGGGAGCTGTTTTTT | CASSFPDSRRGELFF | TRBJ2-2 | . | . | TRBV6-6
TGTGCCAGCAGTGATCTAGCGGGGGCCAAAGATACGCAGTATTTT | CASSDLAGAKDTQYF | TRBJ2-3 | . | TRBD2 | TRBV6-1